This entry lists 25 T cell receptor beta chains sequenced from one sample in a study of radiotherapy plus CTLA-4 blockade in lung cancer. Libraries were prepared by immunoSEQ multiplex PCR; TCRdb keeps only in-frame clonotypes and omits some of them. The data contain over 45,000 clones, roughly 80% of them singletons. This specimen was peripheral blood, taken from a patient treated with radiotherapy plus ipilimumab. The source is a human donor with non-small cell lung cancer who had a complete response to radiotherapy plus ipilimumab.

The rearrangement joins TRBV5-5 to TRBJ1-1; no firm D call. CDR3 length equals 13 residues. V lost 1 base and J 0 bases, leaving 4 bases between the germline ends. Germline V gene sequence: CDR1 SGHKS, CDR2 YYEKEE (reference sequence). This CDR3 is CASSLIMNTEAFF. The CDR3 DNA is TGTGCCAGCAGCTTGATCATGAACACTGAAGCTTTCTTT.

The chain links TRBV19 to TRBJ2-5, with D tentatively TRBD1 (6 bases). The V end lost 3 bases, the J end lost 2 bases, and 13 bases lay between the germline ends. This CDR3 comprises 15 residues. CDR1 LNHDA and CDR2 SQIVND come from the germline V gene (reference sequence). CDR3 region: CASSIGLGGQETQYF. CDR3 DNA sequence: TGTGCCAGTAGTATCGGCCTAGGGGGTCAAGAGACCCAGTACTTC.

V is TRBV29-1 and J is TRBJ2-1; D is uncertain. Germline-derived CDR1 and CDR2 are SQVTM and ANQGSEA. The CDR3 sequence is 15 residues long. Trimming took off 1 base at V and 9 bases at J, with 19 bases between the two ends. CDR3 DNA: TGCAGCGTTGAAGTCGCGCCTACCGTCGGTGCTGAGCAGTTCTTC. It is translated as CSVEVAPTVGAEQFF.

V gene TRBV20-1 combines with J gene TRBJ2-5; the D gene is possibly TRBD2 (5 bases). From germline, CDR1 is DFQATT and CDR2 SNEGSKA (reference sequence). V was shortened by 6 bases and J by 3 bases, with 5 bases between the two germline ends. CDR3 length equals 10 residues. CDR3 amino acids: CSAGEETQYF. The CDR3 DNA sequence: TGCAGTGCCGGGGAAGAGACCCAGTACTTC.

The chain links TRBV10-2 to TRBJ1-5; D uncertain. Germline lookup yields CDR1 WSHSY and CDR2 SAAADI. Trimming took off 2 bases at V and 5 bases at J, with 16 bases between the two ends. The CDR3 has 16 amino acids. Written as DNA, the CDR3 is TGCGCCAGCAGTGAGGGGCTGAGGGCCGGTGATCAGCCCCAGCATTTT. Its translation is CASSEGLRAGDQPQHF.

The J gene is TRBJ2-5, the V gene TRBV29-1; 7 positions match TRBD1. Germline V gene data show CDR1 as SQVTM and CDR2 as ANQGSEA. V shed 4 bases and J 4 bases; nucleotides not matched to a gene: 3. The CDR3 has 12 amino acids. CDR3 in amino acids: CSVGQGGETQYF. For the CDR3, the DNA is TGCAGCGTTGGACAGGGCGGAGAGACCCAGTACTTC.

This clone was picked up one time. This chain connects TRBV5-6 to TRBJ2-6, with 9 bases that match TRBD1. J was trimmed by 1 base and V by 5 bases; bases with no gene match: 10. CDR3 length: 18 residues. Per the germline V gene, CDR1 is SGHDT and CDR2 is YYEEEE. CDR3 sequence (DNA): TGTGCCAGCAGATCCCGACAGGGGGGTCATTCTGGGGCCAACGTCCTGACTTTC. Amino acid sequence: CASRSRQGGHSGANVLTF.

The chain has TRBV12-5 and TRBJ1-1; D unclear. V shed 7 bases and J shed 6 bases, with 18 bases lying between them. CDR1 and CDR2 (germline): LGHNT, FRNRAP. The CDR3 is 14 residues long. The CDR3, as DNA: TGTGCTAGTGCCCCTCGGATGGGAGCCGCTGAAGCTTTCTTT. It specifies CASAPRMGAAEAFF. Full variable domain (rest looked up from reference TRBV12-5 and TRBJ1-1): DARVTQTPRHKVTEMGQEVTMRCQPILGHNTVFWYRQTMMQGLELLAYFRNRAPLDDSGMPKDRFSAEMPDATLATLKIQPSEPRDSAVYFCASAPRMGAAEAFFGQGTRLTVV.

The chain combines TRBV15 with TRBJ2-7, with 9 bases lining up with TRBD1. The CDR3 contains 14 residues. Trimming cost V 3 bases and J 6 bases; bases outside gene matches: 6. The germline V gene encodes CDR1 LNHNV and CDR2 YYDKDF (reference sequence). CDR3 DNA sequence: TGTGCCACCAGCAGGGACAGGGGCCTGGGCGAGCAGTACGTC. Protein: CATSRDRGLGEQYV.

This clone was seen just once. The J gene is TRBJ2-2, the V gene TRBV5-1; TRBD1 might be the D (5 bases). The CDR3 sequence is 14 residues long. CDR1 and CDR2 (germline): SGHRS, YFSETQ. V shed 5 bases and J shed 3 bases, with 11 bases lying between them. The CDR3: CASSATVHTGELFF. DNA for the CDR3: TGCGCCAGCAGTGCGACAGTCCACACCGGGGAGCTGTTTTTT.

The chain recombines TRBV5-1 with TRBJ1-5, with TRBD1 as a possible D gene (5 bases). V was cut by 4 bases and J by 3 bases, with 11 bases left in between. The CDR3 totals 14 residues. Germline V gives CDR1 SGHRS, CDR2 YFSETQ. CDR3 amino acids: CASSPGGPNQPQHF. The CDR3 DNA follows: TGCGCCAGCAGCCCGGGGGGACCCAATCAGCCCCAGCATTTT.

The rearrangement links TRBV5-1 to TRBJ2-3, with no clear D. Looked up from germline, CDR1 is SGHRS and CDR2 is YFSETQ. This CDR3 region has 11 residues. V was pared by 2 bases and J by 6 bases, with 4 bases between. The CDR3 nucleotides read TGCGCCAGCAGCTTTCAGGATACGCAGTATTTT. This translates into CASSFQDTQYF.

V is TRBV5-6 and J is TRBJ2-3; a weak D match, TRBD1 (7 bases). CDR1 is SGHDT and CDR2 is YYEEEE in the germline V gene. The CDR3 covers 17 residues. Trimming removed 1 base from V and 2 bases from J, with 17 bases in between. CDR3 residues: CASSLYPRGAFTDTQYF. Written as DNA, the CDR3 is TGTGCCAGCAGCTTGTACCCCAGGGGGGCCTTCACAGATACGCAGTATTTT.

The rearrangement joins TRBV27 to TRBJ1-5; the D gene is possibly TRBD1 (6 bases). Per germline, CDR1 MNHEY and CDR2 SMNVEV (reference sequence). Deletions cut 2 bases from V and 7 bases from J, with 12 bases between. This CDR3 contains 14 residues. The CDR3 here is CASSLTGQRQPQHF. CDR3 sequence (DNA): TGTGCCAGCAGTTTAACAGGGCAGAGGCAGCCCCAGCATTTT.

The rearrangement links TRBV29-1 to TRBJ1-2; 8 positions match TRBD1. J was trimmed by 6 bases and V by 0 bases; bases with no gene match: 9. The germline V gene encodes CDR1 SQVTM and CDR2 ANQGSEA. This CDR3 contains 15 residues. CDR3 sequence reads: CSVEDPAGGRDGYTF. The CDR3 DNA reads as TGCAGCGTTGAAGATCCGGCAGGGGGCAGGGATGGCTACACCTTC.

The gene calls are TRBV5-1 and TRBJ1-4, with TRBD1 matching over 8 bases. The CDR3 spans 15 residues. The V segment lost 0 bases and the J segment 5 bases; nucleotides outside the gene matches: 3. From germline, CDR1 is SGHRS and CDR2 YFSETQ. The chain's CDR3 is CASSLGTGMNEKLFF. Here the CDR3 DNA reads TGCGCCAGCAGCTTGGGGACAGGGATGAATGAAAAACTGTTTTTT.

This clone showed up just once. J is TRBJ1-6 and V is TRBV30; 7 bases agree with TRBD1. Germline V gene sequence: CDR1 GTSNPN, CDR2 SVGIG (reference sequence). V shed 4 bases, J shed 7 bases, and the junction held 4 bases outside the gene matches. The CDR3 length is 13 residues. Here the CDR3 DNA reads TGTGCCTGGACGGGACAGATCAATTCACCCCTCCACTTT. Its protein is CAWTGQINSPLHF.

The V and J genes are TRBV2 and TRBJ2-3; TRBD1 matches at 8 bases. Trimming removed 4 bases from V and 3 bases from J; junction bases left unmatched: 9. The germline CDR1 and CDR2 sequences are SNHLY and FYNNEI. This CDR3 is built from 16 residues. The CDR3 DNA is TGTGCCAGCAGTGTCCACAGGGGGGCCTTTACAGATACGCAGTATTTT. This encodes CASSVHRGAFTDTQYF.

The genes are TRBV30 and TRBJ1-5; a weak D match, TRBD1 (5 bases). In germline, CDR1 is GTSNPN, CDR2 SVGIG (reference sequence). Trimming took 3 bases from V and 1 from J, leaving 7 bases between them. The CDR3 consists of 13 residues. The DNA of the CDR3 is TGTGCCTGGAGCGGGGGGAGCAATCAGCCCCAGCATTTT. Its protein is CAWSGGSNQPQHF.

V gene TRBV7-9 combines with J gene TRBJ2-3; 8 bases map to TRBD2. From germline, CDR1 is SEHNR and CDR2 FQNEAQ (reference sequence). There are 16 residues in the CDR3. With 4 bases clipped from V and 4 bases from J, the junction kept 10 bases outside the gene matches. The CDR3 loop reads CASSSPREGSPDTQYF. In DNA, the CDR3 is TGTGCCAGCAGCTCCCCTCGGGAGGGGTCCCCAGATACGCAGTATTTT.

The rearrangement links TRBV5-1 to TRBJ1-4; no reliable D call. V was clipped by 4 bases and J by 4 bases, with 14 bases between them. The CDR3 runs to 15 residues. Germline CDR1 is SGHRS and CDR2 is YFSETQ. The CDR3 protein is CASSPQVSNNEKLFF. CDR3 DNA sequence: TGCGCCAGCAGCCCCCAGGTTTCCAATAATGAAAAACTGTTTTTT.

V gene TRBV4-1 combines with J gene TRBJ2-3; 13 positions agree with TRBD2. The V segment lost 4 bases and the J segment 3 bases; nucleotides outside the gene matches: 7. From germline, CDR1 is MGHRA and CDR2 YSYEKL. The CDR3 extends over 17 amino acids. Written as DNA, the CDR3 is TGCGCCAGCAGCCCCCGGACTAGCGGGAGATCTACAGATACGCAGTATTTT. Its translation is CASSPRTSGRSTDTQYF.

The CDR3 loop reads CASSRQGSMNTEAFF. Here the CDR3 DNA reads TGTGCCAGCAGCCGACAGGGCAGCATGAACACTGAAGCTTTCTTT. The chain couples TRBV6-5 to TRBJ1-1, with 7 bases identical to TRBD1. The germline V gene has CDR1 MNHEY and CDR2 SVGAGI. The CDR3 covers 15 residues. V shed 6 bases, J shed 0 bases, and the junction held 7 bases outside the gene matches.

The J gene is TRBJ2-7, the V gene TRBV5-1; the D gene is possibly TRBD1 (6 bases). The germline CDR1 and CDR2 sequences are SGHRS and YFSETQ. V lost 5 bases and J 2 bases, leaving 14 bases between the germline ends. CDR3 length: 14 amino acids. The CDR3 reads CASRRQANTYEQYF. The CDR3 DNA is TGCGCCAGCAGACGACAGGCCAACACCTACGAGCAGTACTTC.

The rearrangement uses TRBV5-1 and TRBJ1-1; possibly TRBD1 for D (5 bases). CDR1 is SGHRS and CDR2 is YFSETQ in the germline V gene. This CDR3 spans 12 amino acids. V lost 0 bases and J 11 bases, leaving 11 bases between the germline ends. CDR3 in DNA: TGCGCCAGCAGCTTGGCCGCGGGGCCGGCTTTCTTT. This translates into CASSLAAGPAFF.